These 3 T cell receptor beta chains were all obtained from the same sample, sequenced in a study of T cells after yellow fever vaccination. TCRdb itself ran the 5' RACE reads through MiXCR, one entry per CDR3 protein. The sample lists about 320,000 distinct CDR3 sequences, approximately 12% occurring once. Here the sequenced sample was CD4+ T cells sorted from PBMCs, taken 45 days after the yellow fever booster vaccination. The receptor set was obtained from a man between 18 and 29 years old who received the YFV17D yellow fever vaccine.

This chain joins TRBV19 and TRBJ1-2, with TRBD1 matching 8 bases. The ends lost 7 bases at V and 3 bases at J; junction bases unmatched: 4. Germline V gene sequence: CDR1 LNHDA, CDR2 SQIVND (reference sequence). CDR3 length: 13 residues. The CDR3 here is CASTDRVYYGYTF. The CDR3 nucleotides read TGTGCCAGTACGGACAGGGTGTACTATGGCTACACCTTC.

The chain joins TRBV28 to TRBJ2-1; D may be TRBD2 (5 bases). CDR1 is MDHEN, CDR2 SYDVKM, per germline. The CDR3 has 12 residues. The ends were cut back, 2 bases at V and 12 bases at J, with 11 bases in the middle. The CDR3 bases are TGTGCCAGCAGTTTACCGGACTGGCGGCAGTTCTTC. Its translation is CASSLPDWRQFF.

This clonotype appeared many times. The V call is TRBV4-3, the J call TRBJ1-6, with a weak D call TRBD1 (5 bases). Trimming pared 1 base from V and 3 bases from J, leaving 10 bases between. This CDR3 is 16 amino acids long. Germline CDR1 and CDR2: LGHNA and YSLEER. The CDR3 loop reads CASSQGQGSYNSPLHF. The CDR3 region has the DNA TGCGCCAGCAGCCAAGGTCAGGGTAGCTATAATTCACCCCTCCACTTT.